These 29 T cell receptor beta chains share one sample of origin, sequenced in a study of blood T cell repertoires in COVID-19. The table came from immunoSEQ multiplex PCR; TCRdb's copy has only in-frame clones and leaves some out. The sample contains approximately 74,000 clones, roughly 84% of which appear only once. What was sequenced was peripheral blood. The receptor source for this set is a man older than 75 with active or convalescent COVID-19.

This clone was recorded only once. The V call is TRBV28, the J call TRBJ1-2; D is undetermined. Germline V CDR1 and CDR2: MDHEN, SYDVKM. V was clipped by 6 bases and J by 5 bases, with 22 bases between them. This CDR3 contains 16 residues. CDR3 amino acids: CASSHTSRKLSYGYTF. CDR3 in DNA: TGTGCCAGCAGCCATACATCTCGAAAGTTATCTTATGGCTACACCTTC.

The chain uses TRBV5-4 and TRBJ2-7, with 10 nucleotides matching TRBD1. With V trimmed by 1 base and J by 4 bases, 2 bases remained unmatched. CDR1 SGHNT and CDR2 YYREEE come from the germline V gene (reference sequence). The length of the CDR3 is 14 residues. The CDR3 region is CASSLRQGAYEQYF. CDR3 nucleotide sequence: TGTGCCAGCAGCTTGCGACAGGGGGCTTACGAGCAGTACTTC.

This clone occurred a few times. DNA of the CDR3: TGTGCCAGCTCACCACGTGGGGACAGTTATGAAAAACTGTTTTTT. Translating it yields CASSPRGDSYEKLFF. The chain recombines TRBV18 with TRBJ1-4, with 7 bases aligning to TRBD1. The CDR3 has 15 residues. CDR1 is KGHSH, CDR2 LQKENI, per germline. The junction had 5 bases not matched to a gene; V was cut back by 1 base and J by 6 bases.

The V call is TRBV7-2, the J call TRBJ2-7; D not certain. The CDR3 is 13 residues long. Germline CDR1 and CDR2: SGHTA and FQGNSA. Trimming removed 2 bases at V and 6 bases at J, with 11 bases between. The CDR3 coding sequence is TGTGCCAGCAGCTTACCCCGGCCGGGCGAGCAGTACTTC. This sequence encodes CASSLPRPGEQYF. Looking up the rest from reference TRBV7-2 and TRBJ2-7 gives the full variable domain: GAGVSQSPSNKVTEKGKDVELRCDPISGHTALYWYRQSLGQGLEFLIYFQGNSAPDKSGLPSDRFSAERTGGSVSTLTIQRTQQEDSAVYLCASSLPRPGEQYFGPGTRLTVT.

This chain connects TRBV20-1 to TRBJ1-2, with 7 nucleotides matching TRBD1. V shed 4 bases, J shed 3 bases, and the junction held 5 bases outside the gene matches. The CDR3 covers 13 residues. Germline V gene sequence: CDR1 DFQATT, CDR2 SNEGSKA (reference sequence). The CDR3 DNA is TGCAGTGCTAATGACAGGGAGGACTATGGCTACACCTTC. This translates into CSANDREDYGYTF.

Worth noting for this clone: This sample also contains other DNA sequences that code for the same CDR3. The genes are TRBV2 and TRBJ1-3, with a weak D call TRBD1 (5 bases). From germline, CDR1 is SNHLY and CDR2 FYNNEI. Trimming shortened V by 5 bases and J by 0 bases, and 8 bases separated the two germline ends. The CDR3 totals 14 residues. In DNA, the CDR3 is TGTGCCAGCAGTCAGGGATCCTCTGGAAACACCATATATTTT. Translated: CASSQGSSGNTIYF.

This clone was seen only a few times. J is TRBJ2-7 and V is TRBV30; D gene ambiguous. From germline, CDR1 is GTSNPN and CDR2 SVGIG (reference sequence). Trimming removed 2 bases at V and 0 bases at J, with 5 bases between. The CDR3 covers 12 residues. For the CDR3, the DNA is TGTGCCTGGAGTTACAACTCCTACGAGCAGTACTTC. Its protein is CAWSYNSYEQYF.

The rearrangement links TRBV28 to TRBJ2-2; possibly TRBD2 for D (5 bases). V was cut by 3 bases and J by 4 bases, with 9 bases left in between. The germline V gene has CDR1 MDHEN and CDR2 SYDVKM. The CDR3 spans 14 residues. In DNA, the CDR3 is TGTGCCAGCAGTTTGAGGGCCGGCACCGGGGAGCTGTTTTTT. It specifies CASSLRAGTGELFF. Full variable domain (rest looked up from reference TRBV28 and TRBJ2-2): DVKVTQSSRYLVKRTGEKVFLECVQDMDHENMFWYRQDPGLGLRLIYFSYDVKMKEKGDIPEGYSVSREKKERFSLILESASTNQTSMYLCASSLRAGTGELFFGEGSRLTVL.

The chain joins TRBV7-9 to TRBJ2-1; 7 bases agree with TRBD2. Germline-derived CDR1 and CDR2 are SEHNR and FQNEAQ (reference sequence). This CDR3 region has 15 residues. The V and J ends lost 1 base and 8 bases, in that order; junction bases with no gene match: 8. CDR3 nucleotides: TGTGCCAGCAGCTTAGGGCTAGCGGTAAGAGATGAGCAGTTCTTC. The encoded protein is CASSLGLAVRDEQFF. Full variable domain (remainder filled in from reference TRBV7-9 and TRBJ2-1): DTGVSQNPRHKITKRGQNVTFRCDPISEHNRLYWYRQTLGQGPEFLTYFQNEAQLEKSRLLSDRFSAERPKGSFSTLEIQRTEQGDSAMYLCASSLGLAVRDEQFFGPGTRLTVL.

V usage is TRBV11-2 and J usage is TRBJ2-1, with 10 bases matching TRBD2. Per germline, CDR1 SGHAT and CDR2 FQNNGV. The CDR3 covers 17 residues. With V trimmed by 1 base and J by 2 bases, 5 bases remained unmatched. CDR3 DNA: TGTGCCAGCAGCTTAGGGTTCCTAGCGGGAGCCTACAATGAGCAGTTCTTC. This gives the protein CASSLGFLAGAYNEQFF.

This clone was seen once. This rearrangement joins TRBV6-2 or TRBV6-3 to TRBJ1-5; possibly TRBD1 for D (5 bases). This CDR3 has 19 amino acids. The germline gives CDR1 MNHEY, CDR2 SVGEGT. V dropped 2 bases and J dropped 2 bases, with 22 bases sitting between them. CDR3 region: CASSYPITGAKGGNQPQHF. The DNA of the CDR3 is TGTGCCAGCAGTTACCCAATTACAGGAGCGAAAGGGGGCAATCAGCCCCAGCATTTT.

V is TRBV5-6 and J is TRBJ2-5; 8 bases map to TRBD2. Trimming at V came to 1 base and at J to 5 bases, leaving 4 bases not matched to a gene. Per germline, CDR1 SGHDT and CDR2 YYEEEE. The CDR3 is 14 residues long. DNA for the CDR3: TGTGCCAGCAGCTTGCGGCTAGCGGGCGAGACCCAGTACTTC. This sequence encodes CASSLRLAGETQYF.

V is TRBV7-8 and J is TRBJ2-3; 13 nucleotides line up with TRBD2. Germline V gene lookup returns CDR1 SGHVS and CDR2 FQNEAQ. The CDR3 is 18 residues long. The trim removed 5 bases at V and 4 bases at J, leaving 12 bases unmatched. This CDR3 is CASSTPTKTSGGSDTQYF. The CDR3, as DNA: TGTGCCAGCAGCACCCCAACCAAGACTAGCGGGGGGTCAGATACGCAGTATTTT.

The chain uses TRBV27 and TRBJ2-7, with a weak D call TRBD1 (5 bases). V was trimmed by 5 bases and J by 3 bases, leaving 14 bases between them. CDR3 length: 14 residues. Germline V gene lookup returns CDR1 MNHEY and CDR2 SMNVEV (reference sequence). DNA of the CDR3: TGTGCCAGCAGTCCACACGGACACATCTACGAGCAGTACTTC. Its protein product is CASSPHGHIYEQYF.

The CDR3 region is CASSSREGGDTQYF. CDR3 DNA sequence: TGTGCCAGCAGCTCTCGCGAGGGCGGGGATACGCAGTATTTT. The chain recombines TRBV11-3 with TRBJ2-3; perhaps TRBD2 as D (5 bases). Trimming removed 4 bases at V and 6 bases at J, with 14 bases between. The germline CDR1 and CDR2 sequences are SGHNT and YENEEA. This CDR3 is 14 amino acids long.

This clone has more than one count but fewer than ten. This chain links TRBV6-2 or TRBV6-3 with TRBJ1-4; 10 nucleotides agree with TRBD1. Trimming cost V 6 bases and J 8 bases; bases outside gene matches: 12. CDR3 size: 16 residues. Per the germline V gene, CDR1 is MNHEY and CDR2 is SVGEGT. The CDR3 DNA reads TGTGCCAGCAGCCCTGGACAGGGGGGTTGGGTGGAAAAACTGTTTTTT. Translated, it gives CASSPGQGGWVEKLFF.

The chain combines TRBV20-1 with TRBJ1-2, with D unresolved. Trimming left V 3 bases short and J 5 bases short, with 13 bases between. This CDR3 region has 13 residues. The germline gives CDR1 DFQATT, CDR2 SNEGSKA (reference sequence). Here the CDR3 DNA reads TGCAGTGCTAGTAGAGGCTCGGCGTATGGCTACACCTTC. This gives the protein CSASRGSAYGYTF.

J is TRBJ1-4 and V is TRBV7-9; possible D gene TRBD1, 6 bases. The CDR3 spans 19 residues. Germline loops: CDR1 SEHNR, CDR2 FQNEAQ (reference sequence). Trimming stripped 1 base from V and 2 bases from J, with 20 bases between. This chain's CDR3 is CASSLVHRDVGQTNEKLFF. Here the CDR3 DNA reads TGTGCCAGCAGCTTAGTCCATCGGGACGTTGGACAGACTAATGAAAAACTGTTTTTT.

The CDR3 protein is CASSLVQGTEAFF. The CDR3 coding sequence is TGTGCCAGCAGCTTAGTTCAGGGAACTGAAGCTTTCTTT. The chain recombines TRBV7-2 with TRBJ1-1, with a possible D match to TRBD1 (5 bases). There are 13 residues in the CDR3. V lost 1 base, J lost 5 bases, and 8 bases lay in between. Germline V gene data show CDR1 as SGHTA and CDR2 as FQGNSA.

This clone was detected a few times. The gene calls are TRBV19 and TRBJ2-2, with a weak D call TRBD2 (6 bases). CDR1 LNHDA and CDR2 SQIVND come from the germline V gene (reference sequence). Trimming stripped 7 bases from V and 3 bases from J, with 15 bases between. The CDR3 runs to 15 residues. The DNA of the CDR3 is TGTGCCAGTATCGGAGTGGGGGGAGACACCGGGGAGCTGTTTTTT. Its translation is CASIGVGGDTGELFF. The full variable domain, completed using reference TRBV19 and TRBJ2-2, is DGGITQSPKYLFRKEGQNVTLSCEQNLNHDAMYWYRQDPGQGLRLIYYSQIVNDFQKGDIAEGYSVSREKKESFPLTVTSAQKNPTAFYLCASIGVGGDTGELFFGEGSRLTVL.

This chain joins TRBV27 and TRBJ2-6, with D maybe TRBD1 (5 bases). Deletions cut 3 bases from V and 0 bases from J, with 9 bases between. Germline CDR1 is MNHEY and CDR2 is SMNVEV (reference sequence). The CDR3 has 16 residues. The CDR3 region is CASSFHRISGANVLTF. The CDR3, as DNA: TGTGCCAGCAGTTTCCACAGGATCTCTGGGGCCAACGTCCTGACTTTC.

This clone occurred once. This chain uses TRBV2 with TRBJ2-2, with 10 positions matching TRBD1. This CDR3 comprises 14 residues. The junction had 2 bases not matched to a gene; V was cut back by 4 bases and J by 6 bases. The germline gives CDR1 SNHLY, CDR2 FYNNEI. CDR3 DNA: TGTGCCAGCAGTGGGGACAGGGGAGCCGGGGAGCTGTTTTTT. This translates into CASSGDRGAGELFF.

The chain combines TRBV13 with TRBJ2-7; 10 bases map to TRBD2. Germline values: CDR1 PRHDT, CDR2 FYEKMQ (reference sequence). The CDR3 sequence is 17 residues long. V lost 1 base to trimming and J lost 7 bases; unmatched junction nucleotides: 13. In nucleotides, the CDR3 is TGTGCCAGCAGCTTAGCCCCTACTAGCGGGATGACTGGTGAGCAGTACTTC. Residues: CASSLAPTSGMTGEQYF.

The chain recombines TRBV28 with TRBJ1-5; possible D gene TRBD1, 5 bases. CDR1 and CDR2 (germline): MDHEN, SYDVKM. This CDR3 has 14 residues. Trimming took 3 bases from V and 11 from J, leaving 17 bases between them. CDR3: CASSFSTASGAQHF. CDR3 DNA: TGTGCCAGCAGTTTCTCGACAGCCTCGGGAGCCCAGCATTTT.

The rearrangement joins TRBV19 to TRBJ1-4, with D unresolved. CDR3 length: 13 residues. Trimming shortened V by 7 bases and J by 4 bases, and 10 bases separated the two germline ends. Germline CDR1 reads LNHDA; CDR2 reads SQIVND (reference sequence). CDR3: CASKRAVNEKLFF. The DNA for the CDR3 is TGTGCCAGTAAGCGAGCCGTTAATGAAAAACTGTTTTTT.

The chain has TRBV24-1 and TRBJ2-1; 14 nucleotides agree with TRBD2. This CDR3 has 17 amino acids. Germline loops: CDR1 KGHDR, CDR2 SFDVKD. V gave up 4 bases and J gave up 12 bases; unmatched junction bases: 13. CDR3 coding DNA: TGTGCCACCAGTGAAAAGCCGGGACTAGCGGGAGACCATCGGCAGTTCTTC. Protein sequence: CATSEKPGLAGDHRQFF.

The CDR3 DNA reads as TGTGCCAGCAGTGTCGCGGGAGGGCCGAGTGGTGAGCAGTTCTTC. Translating it yields CASSVAGGPSGEQFF. J is TRBJ2-1 and V is TRBV27, with 9 bases that match TRBD2. CDR3 size: 15 residues. J lost 9 bases, V lost 5 bases, and 11 bases had no gene match. From germline, CDR1 is MNHEY and CDR2 SMNVEV (reference sequence).

V usage is TRBV4-1 and J usage is TRBJ2-1; TRBD2 aligns across 9 bases. The germline gives CDR1 MGHRA, CDR2 YSYEKL. The CDR3 extends over 14 amino acids. V was pared by 2 bases and J by 5 bases, with 1 base of the junction left unmatched. The CDR3 coding sequence is TGCGCCAGCAGCCAACAGCGGGGGGACAATGAGCAGTTCTTC. Its translation: CASSQQRGDNEQFF.

This sequence joins TRBV6-1 and TRBJ1-3; no clear D. CDR1 MNHNS and CDR2 SASEGT come from the germline V gene. This CDR3 spans 13 amino acids. Trimming pared 3 bases from V and 0 bases from J, leaving 3 bases between. CDR3 loop: CASSDNSGNTIYF. CDR3 nucleotide sequence: TGTGCCAGCAGTGACAACTCTGGAAACACCATATATTTT.